Shown below are 17 T cell receptor beta chains from a single sample sequenced in a study of T cells in women clearing cervical HPV infection. Profiled with immunoSEQ multiplex PCR; TCRdb holds only in-frame clones, not every one. The repertoire table contains about 39,000 clones. Sequenced input: blood buffy coat. The receptors come from a woman aged 18 to 75 with a cervical HPV16 infection that either progressed to CIN3+ or cleared (not recorded which).

Points on this clone: The read ends 3 residues shy of where the CDR3 ends; the end is completed using the germline J gene. The V call is TRBV19, the J call TRBJ1-2; no firm D call. The CDR3 extends over 14 amino acids. Germline V gene sequence: CDR1 LNHDA, CDR2 SQIVND (reference sequence). The CDR3 sequence: CASSISGMKDTYTF. The covered CDR3 bases are TGTGCCAGTAGTATTAGCGGGATGAAAGATACC.

Points on this clone: Sequencing ends 3 residues short of the CDR3 end; the germline J gene provides the rest. V gene TRBV6-1 combines with J gene TRBJ2-1, with 7 nucleotides matching TRBD2. V lost 0 bases and J lost 2; bases outside the gene matches: 10. Germline V gene data show CDR1 as MNHNS and CDR2 as SASEGT. The CDR3 sequence is 18 residues long. CDR3 region: CASSEALMVAGTYNEQFF. The part of the CDR3 DNA that was read is TGTGCCAGCAGTGAAGCGCTCATGGTAGCGGGCACCTACAATGAG.

With regard to this clone: Sequencing ends 3 residues short of the CDR3 end; the germline J gene provides the rest. The chain couples TRBV10-1 to TRBJ2-7; no reliable D call. Germline CDR1 WNHNN, CDR2 SYGVQD (reference sequence). V lost 4 bases and J 5 bases, leaving 6 bases between the germline ends. The CDR3 runs 11 residues. CDR3 protein: CASSGGDEQYF. CDR3 bases read: TGCGCCAGCAGTGGCGGCGACGAG.

In the case of this clone: The DNA ends 3 residues before the CDR3 does, and the rest of the CDR3 is filled in from the germline J gene. The V call is TRBV19, the J call TRBJ2-1, with D possibly matching TRBD1 (6 bases). The V and J ends lost 4 bases and 4 bases respectively, with 23 bases between them. The germline CDR1 and CDR2 sequences are LNHDA and SQIVND (reference sequence). This CDR3 is built from 18 residues. The CDR3 loop reads CASSSSHGGVGIYNEQFF. The CDR3 DNA, read in part, is TGTGCCAGTAGTAGCTCCCATGGGGGCGTCGGAATATACAATGAG.

Remarks on this clone: The CDR3 end falls 3 residues outside the read, so it is completed with the germline J gene. V is TRBV19 and J is TRBJ1-1; 8 nucleotides line up with TRBD1. Germline V gene sequence: CDR1 LNHDA, CDR2 SQIVND (reference sequence). The CDR3 sequence is 15 residues long. V gave up 6 bases and J gave up 6 bases; unmatched junction bases: 12. The sequenced CDR3 bases are TGTGCCAGTAGGAGGGGTAGTCAGGGGGCTGCTGAA. Encoded protein: CASRRGSQGAAE. The full CDR3 is CASRRGSQGAAEAFF.

Notes on this clone: Read sequence stops 3 residues before the CDR3 end, and the germline J gene provides the missing end. This chain links TRBV11-2 with TRBJ2-1; 11 bases map to TRBD2. CDR3 size: 15 residues. CDR1 SGHAT and CDR2 FQNNGV come from the germline V gene. With 5 bases clipped from V and 7 bases from J, the junction kept 7 bases outside the gene matches. This CDR3 reads CASSQLAGEWNEQFF. The DNA read from the CDR3 is TGTGCCAGCAGCCAACTAGCGGGAGAATGGAATGAG. The full variable domain, in which reference TRBV11-2 and TRBJ2-1 provide the parts outside the CDR3, is EAGVAQSPRYKIIEKRQSVAFWCNPISGHATLYWYQQILGQGPKLLIQFQNNGVVDDSQLPKDRFSAERLKGVDSTLKIQPAKLEDSAVYLCASSQLAGEWNEQFFGPGTRLTVL.

With regard to this clone: The CDR3 is cut off 3 residues early in the read; its end comes from the germline J gene. V is TRBV5-8 and J is TRBJ1-2; 7 bases agree with TRBD1. CDR1 and CDR2 from the germline V gene are SGHTS and YDEGEE. The length of the CDR3 is 15 residues. The CDR3 bases that were read are TGTGCCAGCAGCTCCTGGACAGGATCATCGGGGGGC. Its translation is CASSSWTGSSGG. The full CDR3 sequence reads CASSSWTGSSGGYTF.

Points on this clone: The CDR3 extends 3 residues past the end of the read, so its final part is completed from the germline J gene. The chain is built from TRBV20-1 and TRBJ1-6, with 8 bases aligning to TRBD1. Germline V lookup: CDR1 DFQATT, CDR2 SNEGSKA (reference sequence). The V segment lost 6 bases and the J segment 7 bases; nucleotides outside the gene matches: 8. The CDR3 extends over 14 amino acids. The CDR3: CSAPSDRENSPLHF. The CDR3 bases that were read are TGCAGTGCACCTTCGGACAGGGAGAATTCACCC.

The CDR3 bases that were read are TGCAGTGCTAGACTGGTACAGAAAATATCCTACGAG. Translation gives CSARLVQKISYE. The full CDR3 protein is CSARLVQKISYEQYF. The chain joins TRBV20-1 to TRBJ2-7, with D unresolved. Read coverage stops 3 residues before the CDR3 terminus; the germline J gene supplies the remainder. CDR3 length equals 15 residues. Per the germline V gene, CDR1 is DFQATT and CDR2 is SNEGSKA (reference sequence). Deletions cut 2 bases from V and 1 base from J, with 15 bases between.

Comments on this clone: The CDR3 is cut off 3 residues early in the read; its end comes from the germline J gene. V is TRBV19 and J is TRBJ2-5; D is perhaps TRBD1 (6 bases). Germline V gene sequence: CDR1 LNHDA, CDR2 SQIVND (reference sequence). V was shortened by 6 bases and J by 0 bases, with 14 bases between the two germline ends. The CDR3 is 15 residues long. The CDR3 loop is CASSRERGYQETQYF. The sequenced CDR3 bases are TGTGCCAGTAGCCGCGAAAGGGGGTACCAAGAGACC.

In regard to this clone: The read ends 3 residues shy of where the CDR3 ends; the end is completed using the germline J gene. The rearrangement links TRBV7-6 to TRBJ1-2; TRBD1 is a possible D gene (5 bases). The CDR3 spans 16 residues. Per the germline V gene, CDR1 is SGHVS and CDR2 is FNYEAQ. The CDR3 sequence is CASSLLAGPSYNDYTF. Partial CDR3 DNA: TGTGCCAGCAGCTTACTAGCGGGACCCTCCTACAATGAC.

On this clone itself: The read ends 3 residues early relative to the CDR3; the germline J gene fills the gap. The chain links TRBV12-3 or TRBV12-4 to TRBJ2-3; 9 nucleotides align to TRBD2. The CDR3 contains 15 residues. With V trimmed by 4 bases and J by 4 bases, 6 bases remained unmatched. CDR3 in amino acids: CASSSSGRMSDTQYF. Partial CDR3 DNA: TGTGCCAGCAGTTCCAGCGGGAGGATGTCAGATACG.

As for this clone: The sequenced fragment ends 3 residues before the CDR3 boundary, so the rest is inferred from the germline J gene. The chain combines TRBV5-5 with TRBJ1-2; 7 nucleotides line up with TRBD1. Germline trimming cut 5 bases from V and 7 bases from J; bases unmatched to any gene: 14. The CDR3 spans 15 residues. Germline V gene data show CDR1 as SGHKS and CDR2 as YYEKEE (reference sequence). The part of the CDR3 DNA that was read is TGTGCCAGCAGGTCTCGACAGGGATCTTCGGTTGGC. This encodes CASRSRQGSSVG. The entire CDR3 reads CASRSRQGSSVGYTF.

Of note for this clone: The read comes to an end 3 residues before the CDR3 does, leaving the germline J gene to fill in the end. This chain uses TRBV10-3 with TRBJ2-2; TRBD1 agrees at 8 bases. In germline, CDR1 is ENHRY, CDR2 SYGVKD. The CDR3 runs to 15 residues. CDR3 residues: CAISEWQGAGSPLFF. The CDR3 bases that were read are TGTGCCATCAGTGAATGGCAGGGGGCAGGGTCACCG.

Remarks on this clone: The read halts 3 residues ahead of the CDR3 end, with the missing end drawn from the germline J gene. V usage is TRBV19 and J usage is TRBJ1-5, with a weak D call TRBD1 (6 bases). Looked up from germline, CDR1 is LNHDA and CDR2 is SQIVND (reference sequence). Trimming cost V 8 bases and J 4 bases, with 12 bases left between them. This CDR3 has 13 residues. The sequenced CDR3 bases are TGTGCCAGTGCCGGGACATTGAATCAGCCC. This gives the protein CASAGTLNQP. In full, the CDR3 reads CASAGTLNQPQHF. Variable domain in full (rest from reference TRBV19 and TRBJ1-5): DGGITQSPKYLFRKEGQNVTLSCEQNLNHDAMYWYRQDPGQGLRLIYYSQIVNDFQKGDIAEGYSVSREKKESFPLTVTSAQKNPTAFYLCASAGTLNQPQHFGDGTRLSIL.

A note on this clone: The read ends 3 residues before the CDR3 terminus; that terminus is restored from the germline J gene. V and J are TRBV5-6 and TRBJ2-1; the match to TRBD2 covers 7 bases. This CDR3 has 15 amino acids. J gave up 3 bases and V 4 bases, and 7 bases lay outside the gene matches. Germline lookup yields CDR1 SGHDT and CDR2 YYEEEE. The CDR3: CASSQTSSGYNEQFF. The DNA read from the CDR3 is TGTGCCAGCAGCCAGACTAGCTCAGGCTACAATGAG. Based on the CDR3 plus reference TRBV5-6 and TRBJ2-1, the full variable domain is DAGVTQSPTHLIKTRGQQVTLRCSPKSGHDTVSWYQQALGQGPQFIFQYYEEEERQRGNFPDRFSGHQFPNYSSELNVNALLLGDSALYLCASSQTSSGYNEQFFGPGTRLTVL.

Points on this clone: The read gets to within 3 residues of the CDR3 end, and the germline J gene fills in the rest. The chain combines TRBV7-8 with TRBJ1-2; D might be TRBD1 (6 bases). The CDR3 has 14 amino acids. Trimming stripped 10 bases from V and 2 bases from J, with 17 bases between. Germline V gene data show CDR1 as SGHVS and CDR2 as FQNEAQ. CDR3 DNA, as far as it was read: TGTGCCACCTCCACAGGGTTCCCCAACTATGGC. Protein product: CATSTGFPNYG. In full, the CDR3 is CATSTGFPNYGYTF.